Following are 22 T cell receptor beta chains from one sample sequenced in a study of cytomegalovirus exposure and HLA in healthy donors. The PCR contained 60 Vbeta and 13 Jbeta primers. The assay was immunoSEQ multiplex PCR, and TCRdb's table has in-frame clones only and misses some. The sample lists 85,000 to 100,000 clones, approximately 81% occurring once. The sequenced material came from PBMCs. The receptors shown here come from a male donor in good health and CMV-seropositive.

The rearrangement links TRBV5-1 to TRBJ1-2; 10 bases match TRBD1. The CDR3 covers 15 residues. Germline trimming cut 5 bases from V and 1 base from J; bases unmatched to any gene: 5. From germline, CDR1 is SGHRS and CDR2 YFSETQ. CDR3 sequence reads: CASREGTGVNYGYTF. The CDR3 coding sequence is TGCGCCAGCAGAGAGGGGACAGGGGTTAACTATGGCTACACCTTC.

This sequence joins TRBV4-1 and TRBJ2-6; 7 nucleotides match TRBD1. Trimming removed 0 bases from V and 0 bases from J; junction bases left unmatched: 2. Per the germline V gene, CDR1 is MGHRA and CDR2 is YSYEKL. CDR3 length: 17 amino acids. The CDR3 loop is CASSQDGTDSGANVLTF. The CDR3 DNA sequence: TGCGCCAGCAGCCAAGATGGGACAGACTCTGGGGCCAACGTCCTGACTTTC.

The chain couples TRBV19 to TRBJ1-6, with 8 positions matching TRBD1. Unmatched junction bases numbered 7, after V lost 11 bases and J lost 1 base. CDR1 LNHDA and CDR2 SQIVND come from the germline V gene (reference sequence). This CDR3 is built from 15 residues. CDR3 region: CAGGRGRSYNSPLHF. Here the CDR3 DNA reads TGTGCCGGGGGCAGGGGGCGGTCCTATAATTCACCCCTCCACTTT.

The chain employs TRBV7-6 and TRBJ2-3, with TRBD1 matching 11 bases. V dropped 3 bases and J dropped 4; count of bases not matched to a gene: 6. The germline V gene has CDR1 SGHVS and CDR2 FNYEAQ. CDR3 length: 16 residues. For the CDR3, the DNA is TGTGCCAGCAGCTTGGGGGGACAGGGGGTTTCAGATACGCAGTATTTT. It translates to CASSLGGQGVSDTQYF.

The V and J genes are TRBV5-1 and TRBJ2-5; D not resolved. The CDR3 is made up of 14 amino acids. The V end was cut by 1 base, the J end by 2 bases, with 9 bases between. Germline V CDR1 and CDR2: SGHRS, YFSETQ. CDR3 DNA sequence: TGCGCCAGCAGCTTGACACCACAACAAGAGACCCAGTACTTC. Residues: CASSLTPQQETQYF.

The chain couples TRBV5-4 to TRBJ2-7, with TRBD2 identical over 11 bases. Germline CDR1 SGHNT, CDR2 YYREEE (reference sequence). With 4 bases clipped from V and 2 bases from J, the junction kept 5 bases outside the gene matches. The CDR3 has 15 amino acids. This CDR3 is CASSPPGLAAYEQYF. The CDR3 region has the DNA TGTGCCAGCAGCCCGCCGGGACTAGCGGCCTACGAGCAGTACTTC.

The chain couples TRBV7-8 to TRBJ1-1; 7 nucleotides agree with TRBD1. From germline, CDR1 is SGHVS and CDR2 FQNEAQ. CDR3 size: 15 residues. Trimming removed 1 base from V and 6 bases from J; junction bases left unmatched: 8. The chain's CDR3 is CASSLGSRQGAEAFF. The CDR3 DNA follows: TGTGCCAGCAGCTTAGGCTCCCGACAGGGCGCTGAAGCTTTCTTT. Based on the CDR3 plus reference TRBV7-8 and TRBJ1-1, the full variable domain is GAGVSQSPRYKVAKRGQDVALRCDPISGHVSLFWYQQALGQGPEFLTYFQNEAQLDKSGLPSDRFFAERPEGSVSTLKIQRTQQEDSAVYLCASSLGSRQGAEAFFGQGTRLTVV.

The chain joins TRBV25-1 to TRBJ2-7; the match to TRBD2 covers 8 bases. V shed 2 bases, J shed 3 bases, and the junction held 6 bases outside the gene matches. The CDR3 is made up of 15 amino acids. The germline CDR1 and CDR2 sequences are MGHDK and SYGVNS. The CDR3 is CASSESGGPNYEQYF. The CDR3 DNA reads as TGTGCCAGCAGTGAAAGCGGGGGTCCAAACTACGAGCAGTACTTC.

V usage is TRBV7-9 and J usage is TRBJ2-7, with 12 bases aligning to TRBD1. The CDR3 is 16 residues long. Germline CDR1 SEHNR, CDR2 FQNEAQ (reference sequence). With V trimmed by 4 bases and J by 5 bases, 9 bases remained unmatched. In nucleotides, the CDR3 is TGTGCCAGCAGCTCTACCCCGGGACAGGGGGCCGACGAGCAGTACTTC. Its translation is CASSSTPGQGADEQYF.

The rearrangement uses TRBV13 and TRBJ1-6; weak D call: TRBD1 (5 bases). CDR3 length: 15 amino acids. Germline CDR1 PRHDT, CDR2 FYEKMQ (reference sequence). V gave up 0 bases and J gave up 6 bases, with 9 bases separating them. The DNA for the CDR3 is TGTGCCAGCAGCTTAGGCGGGGGTAGTAATTCACCCCTCCACTTT. Its protein is CASSLGGGSNSPLHF.

The gene calls are TRBV7-2 and TRBJ1-3, with a tentative D call TRBD1 (6 bases). The germline gives CDR1 SGHTA, CDR2 FQGNSA. CDR3 length equals 13 residues. V was clipped by 10 bases and J by 4 bases, with 14 bases between them. CDR3 sequence reads: CAIRGRGGNTIYF. CDR3 sequence (DNA): TGTGCCATCCGAGGCAGGGGCGGAAACACCATATATTTT. The entire variable domain, with the rest obtained from reference TRBV7-2 and TRBJ1-3, is as follows: GAGVSQSPSNKVTEKGKDVELRCDPISGHTALYWYRQSLGQGLEFLIYFQGNSAPDKSGLPSDRFSAERTGGSVSTLTIQRTQQEDSAVYLCAIRGRGGNTIYFGEGSWLTVV.

The gene calls are TRBV4-2 and TRBJ1-1, with TRBD1 matching over 12 bases. Germline CDR1 is LGHNA and CDR2 is YNFKEQ. The CDR3 extends over 18 amino acids. Trimming at V came to 1 base and at J to 5 bases, leaving 11 bases not matched to a gene. CDR3 sequence: CASSQGTGTGGIGTEAFF. CDR3 sequence (DNA): TGTGCCAGCAGCCAAGGGACCGGGACAGGGGGCATTGGAACTGAAGCTTTCTTT.

The V call is TRBV28, the J call TRBJ2-7, with 7 bases lining up with TRBD1. The junction had 7 bases not matched to a gene; V was cut back by 5 bases and J by 0 bases. Germline CDR1 reads MDHEN; CDR2 reads SYDVKM. The CDR3 totals 15 residues. This CDR3 reads CASSRTRDSSYEQYF. As DNA, the CDR3 is TGTGCCAGCAGTCGGACCCGGGACAGCTCCTACGAGCAGTACTTC.

The rearrangement joins TRBV29-1 to TRBJ1-2; weak D call: TRBD1 (5 bases). Per the germline V gene, CDR1 is SQVTM and CDR2 is ANQGSEA. Trimming removed 4 bases from V and 8 bases from J, with 8 bases in between. There are 10 residues in the CDR3. The CDR3 sequence: CSVGQGGYTF. The CDR3 DNA is TGCAGCGTTGGGCAGGGAGGCTACACCTTC.

This clone was detected a few times. The rearrangement joins TRBV5-5 to TRBJ1-5, with a weak D call TRBD1 (6 bases). This CDR3 region has 15 residues. The V and J ends lost 0 bases and 7 bases respectively, with 14 bases between them. Looked up from germline, CDR1 is SGHKS and CDR2 is YYEKEE (reference sequence). CDR3 sequence: CASSLDWGGAQPQHF. CDR3 in DNA: TGTGCCAGCAGCTTGGATTGGGGGGGGGCCCAGCCCCAGCATTTT.

The chain combines TRBV25-1 with TRBJ1-2, with 9 bases lining up with TRBD1. The V gene end was trimmed by 3 bases and the J gene end by 6 bases; junction bases not matched to a gene: 8. In germline, CDR1 is MGHDK, CDR2 SYGVNS. This CDR3 has 15 residues. The CDR3 protein is CASSEDGTGPHGYTF. CDR3 DNA: TGTGCCAGCAGTGAGGATGGGACAGGGCCACATGGCTACACCTTC.

V is TRBV5-1 and J is TRBJ2-1; 12 nucleotides line up with TRBD2. With 4 bases clipped from V and 0 bases from J, the junction kept 8 bases outside the gene matches. This CDR3 is 18 amino acids long. Looked up from germline, CDR1 is SGHRS and CDR2 is YFSETQ. The CDR3: CASSRTSGGPGSYNEQFF. The CDR3 region has the DNA TGCGCCAGCAGCCGTACTAGCGGGGGGCCGGGCTCCTACAATGAGCAGTTCTTC.

The V and J genes are TRBV11-1 and TRBJ1-5; tentative D call: TRBD1 (6 bases). With 1 base removed from V and 2 bases from J, the gap between germline ends came to 9 bases. CDR3 length equals 15 residues. Germline assignment: CDR1 SGHAT and CDR2 FQDESV (reference sequence). This chain's CDR3 is CASSLEPGGNQPQHF. In DNA, the CDR3 is TGTGCCAGCAGCTTAGAACCAGGGGGCAATCAGCCCCAGCATTTT. Full variable domain (rest looked up from reference TRBV11-1 and TRBJ1-5): EAEVAQSPRYKITEKSQAVAFWCDPISGHATLYWYRQILGQGPELLVQFQDESVVDDSQLPKDRFSAERLKGVDSTLKIQPAELGDSAMYLCASSLEPGGNQPQHFGDGTRLSIL.

The V gene is TRBV19, the J gene TRBJ1-6; no reliable D call. The V end lost 4 bases, the J end lost 9 bases, and 16 bases lay between the germline ends. Germline V gene data show CDR1 as LNHDA and CDR2 as SQIVND (reference sequence). The CDR3 has 15 residues. CDR3 sequence: CASSNIGSRSSPLHF. CDR3 sequence (DNA): TGTGCCAGTAGTAATATTGGATCCCGGAGTTCACCCCTCCACTTT. The whole variable domain, remainder taken from reference TRBV19 and TRBJ1-6, is DGGITQSPKYLFRKEGQNVTLSCEQNLNHDAMYWYRQDPGQGLRLIYYSQIVNDFQKGDIAEGYSVSREKKESFPLTVTSAQKNPTAFYLCASSNIGSRSSPLHFGNGTRLTVT.

The rearrangement uses TRBV6-5 and TRBJ2-7; D possibly corresponds to TRBD2 (5 bases). V lost 6 bases, J lost 0 bases, and 6 bases lay in between. The CDR3 spans 12 residues. Germline V gene lookup returns CDR1 MNHEY and CDR2 SVGAGI. The CDR3 DNA reads as TGTGCCAGCAGCCGGGACTCCTACGAGCAGTACTTC. This gives the protein CASSRDSYEQYF.

The chain joins TRBV29-1 to TRBJ2-3, with unresolved D. The length of the CDR3 is 11 residues. Looked up from germline, CDR1 is SQVTM and CDR2 is ANQGSEA. V was clipped by 5 bases and J by 6 bases, with 9 bases between them. The CDR3 spells CSVTGGDTQYF. CDR3 in DNA: TGCAGCGTTACGGGTGGGGATACGCAGTATTTT.

This chain connects TRBV2 to TRBJ1-4; D is unresolved. The ends were cut back, 2 bases at V and 8 bases at J, with 15 bases in the middle. Germline V lookup: CDR1 SNHLY, CDR2 FYNNEI. The CDR3 runs 15 residues. The CDR3 nucleotides read TGTGCCAGCAGTGAACGGGGTCATTACAACGAAAAACTGTTTTTT. It translates to CASSERGHYNEKLFF.